A selection of T cell receptor beta chains follows, all from one sample in a study of shared clonotypes between healthy human individuals. The protocol was immunoSEQ multiplex PCR, while the TCRdb copy is restricted to in-frame clones and leaves out a portion. Among approximately 2.5 million clones listed, roughly 93% were seen once. The source material was naive CD4+ T cells from PBMCs. The receptors shown here come from a man between 18 and 29 years old in good health. Some clones in this sample may be carry-over from other donors' samples. Each CDR3 is given with its conserved first and last residue. Fields, in order: V gene, J gene, D gene, clone size, CDR3 protein, CDR3 DNA. D genes are given only for firm matches. A clone size is listed for some rows: how often the clone was seen (once, few, many), or a class if it is expanded.

>TRBV7-9|TRBJ2-3|TRBD2|-
CASSTSTSGRWDTQYF
TGTGCCAGCTCGACCTCCACTAGCGGCCGCTGGGATACGCAGTATTTT
>TRBV7-2|TRBJ1-5|-|-
CASSLEVAGGAQPQHF
TGTGCCAGCAGCTTAGAAGTTGCGGGGGGCGCCCAGCCCCAGCATTTT
>TRBV2|TRBJ2-1|TRBD2|-
CASSEESSSGSSYNEQFF
TGTGCCAGCAGTGAAGAGTCCTCTAGCGGTAGCTCCTACAATGAGCAGTTCTTC
>TRBV9|TRBJ2-5|-|once
CASSAATPGLWETQYF
TGTGCCAGCAGCGCGGCCACCCCGGGACTTTGGGAGACCCAGTACTTC
>TRBV4-1|TRBJ2-4|TRBD2|-
CASSQAAGEDIQYF
TGCGCCAGCAGCCAAGCGGCGGGAGAGGACATTCAGTACTTC
>TRBV5-1|TRBJ2-2|TRBD2|once
CASSFKTSGGNTGELFF
TGCGCCAGCAGCTTTAAAACTAGCGGGGGAAACACCGGGGAGCTGTTTTTT
>TRBV30|TRBJ1-6|-|once
CAWSVQYNSPLHF
TGTGCCTGGAGTGTACAGTATAATTCACCCCTCCACTTT
>TRBV27|TRBJ2-7|TRBD1|-
CASSYSGTETYEQYF
TGTGCCAGCAGTTATTCGGGGACAGAGACCTACGAGCAGTACTTC
>TRBV5-1|TRBJ2-5|-|-
CASSFVGPQETQYF
TGCGCCAGCAGCTTTGTGGGACCCCAAGAGACCCAGTACTTC
>TRBV7-2|TRBJ2-1|-|-
CASSFSAHEQFF
TGTGCCAGCAGCTTTAGCGCCCATGAGCAGTTCTTC
>TRBV6-6|TRBJ2-1|-|-
CASSYAPLTEQFF
TGTGCCAGCAGTTACGCTCCTCTGACTGAGCAGTTCTTC
>TRBV28|TRBJ1-6|-|-
CASSSPGQWTGDNNSPLHF
TGTGCCAGCAGTTCCCCCGGACAATGGACGGGCGATAATAATTCACCCCTCCACTTT
>TRBV7-3|TRBJ1-1|-|-
CASARAGDTEAFF
TGTGCCAGCGCCCGGGCAGGGGACACTGAAGCTTTCTTT
>TRBV7-3|TRBJ2-3|TRBD1|-
CASSAGGSDTQYF
TGTGCCAGCAGCGCAGGGGGCTCGGATACGCAGTATTTT
>TRBV28|TRBJ2-2|-|-
CASGAANTGELFF
TGTGCCAGCGGGGCAGCGAACACCGGGGAGCTGTTTTTT
>TRBV5-6|TRBJ1-6|-|-
CASSLSSRLTPLHF
TGTGCCAGCAGCTTGTCCTCTCGGTTGACACCCCTCCACTTT
>TRBV7-9|TRBJ1-3|-|-
CASRGLFNLSGNTIYF
TGTGCCAGCAGGGGACTTTTTAACCTTTCTGGAAACACCATATATTTT
>TRBV2|TRBJ2-5|-|-
CASSPDVEETQYF
TGTGCCAGCAGCCCCGACGTGGAGGAGACCCAGTACTTC
>TRBV7-3|TRBJ2-1|TRBD2|-
CASSPLAAYNEQFF
TGTGCCAGCAGCCCGCTAGCGGCCTACAATGAGCAGTTCTTC
>TRBV7-3|TRBJ2-7|TRBD1|-
CASSLTGTGRPYEQYF
TGTGCCAGCAGCTTAACCGGGACAGGGAGGCCCTACGAGCAGTACTTC
>TRBV28|TRBJ2-4|-|-
CASSPGGGLNIQYF
TGTGCCAGCAGTCCGGGTGGGGGCCTAAACATTCAGTACTTC
>TRBV4-2|TRBJ2-5|TRBD2|once
CASSQGTSGRSRETQYF
TGTGCCAGCAGCCAAGGGACTAGCGGGCGCTCCCGAGAGACCCAGTACTTC
>TRBV7-9|TRBJ2-5|TRBD2|-
CASSLRPGTSQETQYF
TGTGCCAGCAGCTTACGCCCCGGGACTAGCCAAGAGACCCAGTACTTC
>TRBV28|TRBJ1-2|TRBD1|-
CASSLTGDGYTF
TGTGCCAGCAGCCTCACAGGGGATGGCTACACCTTC
>TRBV18|TRBJ2-1|-|-
CASSPAGSYNEQFF
TGTGCCAGCTCACCCGCGGGCTCCTACAATGAGCAGTTCTTC
>TRBV5-1|TRBJ2-7|TRBD1|-
CASGGDSSYEQYF
TGCGCCAGCGGTGGGGACAGCTCCTACGAGCAGTACTTC
>TRBV5-1|TRBJ2-3|TRBD2|-
CASSLLAGAADTQYF
TGCGCCAGCAGCTTACTAGCGGGAGCCGCAGATACGCAGTATTTT
>TRBV10-3|TRBJ2-1|-|-
CATGPGFNEQFF
TGTGCCACGGGGCCGGGGTTCAATGAGCAGTTCTTC
>TRBV2|TRBJ2-5|-|few
CASSEVQTQYF
TGTGCCAGCAGTGAAGTGCAGACCCAGTACTTC
>TRBV5-1|TRBJ2-7|-|-
CASSLERDYEQYF
TGCGCCAGCAGCTTGGAACGGGACTACGAGCAGTACTTC
>TRBV14|TRBJ2-7|TRBD1|-
CASSLGQGKGYEQYF
TGTGCCAGCAGCCTTGGACAGGGCAAAGGGTACGAGCAGTACTTC
>TRBV25-1|TRBJ2-1|-|-
CASSGGGAGMDEQFF
TGTGCCAGCAGTGGAGGGGGGGCAGGAATGGATGAGCAGTTCTTC
>TRBV28|TRBJ2-5|-|-
CASSSIDRIETQYF
TGTGCCAGCAGCTCAATAGACAGGATAGAGACCCAGTACTTC
>TRBV7-9|TRBJ2-5|-|-
CASSRAMGALGETQYF
TGTGCCAGCAGCCGCGCGATGGGGGCCCTGGGGGAGACCCAGTACTTC
>TRBV5-1|TRBJ1-1|-|-
CASSFVQWNTEAFF
TGCGCCAGCAGCTTCGTCCAGTGGAACACTGAAGCTTTCTTT
>TRBV6-5|TRBJ2-7|-|-
CASIAPGSAYEQYF
TGTGCCAGCATCGCCCCGGGCTCAGCCTACGAGCAGTACTTC
>TRBV5-8|TRBJ1-3|-|once
CASSLWGSGNTIYF
TGTGCCAGCAGCTTGTGGGGGTCTGGAAACACCATATATTTT
>TRBV5-1|TRBJ2-1|TRBD2|-
CASSWGLAGASYNEQFF
TGCGCCAGCAGCTGGGGCCTAGCGGGAGCTTCCTACAATGAGCAGTTCTTC
>TRBV6-6|TRBJ1-3|-|-
CASSLTGNGNTIYF
TGTGCCAGCAGTTTAACAGGGAACGGAAACACCATATATTTT
>TRBV7-3|TRBJ2-6|-|-
CASSPDGANVLTF
TGTGCCAGCAGTCCAGACGGGGCCAACGTCCTGACTTTC
>TRBV19|TRBJ2-3|TRBD1|once
CASTPRDRVYTQYF
TGTGCCAGTACTCCCCGGGACAGGGTTTATACGCAGTATTTT
>TRBV7-2|TRBJ2-1|TRBD2|-
CASSLELAGGANEQFF
TGTGCCAGCAGCTTAGAACTAGCGGGAGGGGCCAATGAGCAGTTCTTC
>TRBV6-1|TRBJ2-7|TRBD1|-
CASSDESTGYSYEQYF
TGTGCCAGCAGTGATGAATCGACAGGGTACTCCTACGAGCAGTACTTC
>TRBV5-5|TRBJ2-3|-|once
CASSSGTDTDTQYF
TGTGCCAGCAGCTCGGGGACTGACACAGATACGCAGTATTTT
>TRBV28|TRBJ2-3|-|-
CASGFLQGGADTQYF
TGTGCCAGCGGATTCTTGCAGGGTGGAGCAGATACGCAGTATTTT
>TRBV11-2|TRBJ2-3|-|-
CASGLRGGPPGDTQYF
TGTGCCAGCGGGCTTCGAGGCGGGCCTCCAGGGGATACGCAGTATTTT
>TRBV12-5|TRBJ2-1|TRBD1|-
CASGFLTGGNEQFF
TGTGCTAGTGGTTTTTTGACAGGGGGCAATGAGCAGTTCTTC
>TRBV18|TRBJ1-1|-|-
CASSTDGWGLNTEAFF
TGTGCCAGCTCAACCGACGGGTGGGGCTTGAACACTGAAGCTTTCTTT
>TRBV4-3|TRBJ1-5|TRBD1|-
CASSQDRQGDEPQHF
TGCGCCAGCAGCCAAGATCGACAGGGGGATGAGCCCCAGCATTTT
>TRBV7-3|TRBJ2-1|TRBD2|-
CASRPSGTDEQFF
TGTGCCAGCAGGCCTAGCGGGACCGATGAGCAGTTCTTC
>TRBV6-1|TRBJ2-7|-|once
CASSERQLLGSYEQYF
TGTGCCAGCAGTGAAAGACAGCTCCTTGGATCCTACGAGCAGTACTTC
>TRBV5-1|TRBJ2-3|TRBD2|-
CASSISGRLTDTQYF
TGCGCCAGCAGCATTAGCGGGAGACTCACAGATACGCAGTATTTT
>TRBV5-4|TRBJ2-3|-|-
CASSLVRDTQYF
TGTGCCAGCAGCTTGGTACGGGATACGCAGTATTTT
>TRBV11-3|TRBJ2-3|-|-
CASSLWLTRSQDTQYF
TGTGCCAGCAGCTTATGGCTCACTAGGTCGCAAGATACGCAGTATTTT
>TRBV30|TRBJ1-1|-|-
CAWTGQMNTEAFF
TGTGCCTGGACAGGGCAGATGAACACTGAAGCTTTCTTT
>TRBV2|TRBJ2-7|-|-
CASSEGRAYEQYF
TGTGCCAGCAGTGAGGGTAGGGCGTACGAGCAGTACTTC
>TRBV28|TRBJ2-7|TRBD2|once
CASRLAGGSTYEQYF
TGTGCCAGCAGACTAGCGGGAGGGAGCACCTACGAGCAGTACTTC